Many counts were recorded for the clone carrying this T cell receptor beta chain. Its antigen is unknown. The germline V gene has CDR1 KGHDR and CDR2 SFDVKD. The V gene lost 1 base and the J gene lost 4 bases, with 15 bases spanning the gap. This CDR3 region has 16 residues. Scientists amplified the TCR beta CDR3 regions from RNA transcripts. After a first-round RT-PCR with HTBI primers, a second-round multiplex PCR was run. TCRdb redid the calling of the multiplex PCR reads with MiXCR, one entry per CDR3 protein. The repertoire holds around 1,200,000 distinct CDR3 sequences, with about 36% as singletons. The data are from a study of Graves' ophthalmopathy and Graves' hyperthyroidism. Study-wide results and limits: Ophthalmopathy versus stable hyperthyroidism: 13-signature model gave around 90% sensitivity, 75% to 82% specificity.

The TCR sequence derives from an adult man with Graves' hyperthyroidism. The sequencing input was peripheral blood or thyroid tissue (not recorded which). V gene TRBV24-1 combines with J gene TRBJ2-5; D may be TRBD2 (7 bases). The CDR3 DNA reads TGTGCCACCAGTGATTTCCGGGGGGCCATTCCAGAGACCCAGTACTTC. This gives the protein CATSDFRGAIPETQYF.